This T cell receptor (beta chain) was sequenced during a study of human T cells and chemical hapten exposure. Germline-derived CDR1 and CDR2 are LNHNV and YYDKDF (reference sequence). V was shortened by 1 base and J by 0 bases, with 11 bases between the two germline ends. The CDR3 has 16 amino acids. This sample's time point: patch test 3, about 24 weeks after DPC sensitization. Treatment denoted: therapeutic diphenylcyclopropenone sensitization with weekly scalp DPC. Each CDR3 protein is one row after TCRdb ran MiXCR on the RACE reads. The repertoire holds roughly 100,000 distinct CDR3 sequences, nearly 35% seen once, with 2.5% to 3.5% in the top ten.

This specimen was whole blood, taken in connection with sensitization to the hapten diphenylcyclopropenone (DPC). The chain couples TRBV15 to TRBJ2-3; D may correspond to TRBD1 or TRBD2 (5 bases each). The receptor was derived from a man aged 35-49 years with alopecia areata. Some clones in this sample may be carry-over from other donors' samples. Here the CDR3 DNA reads TGTGCCACCAGCAGAGGAGGGACCCCTAGCACAGATACGCAGTATTTT. Translated: CATSRGGTPSTDTQYF.